A single sample is the source of the 5 T cell receptor beta chains below, sequenced in a study of blood T cells in healthy people across ages. Combining a sample-barcoded 5' primer with a J-beta primer mix, a second PCR ran for roughly 6 to 12 cycles. TCRdb passed the 5' RACE reads through MiXCR, listing each CDR3 protein once. This sample has about 940,000 distinct CDR3 sequences, with 48% found just once. The source material was blood. These receptors were obtained from a man aged 25-40 years in good health.

The chain couples TRBV14 to TRBJ1-4, with 7 positions matching TRBD1. The ends lost 6 bases at V and 5 bases at J; junction bases unmatched: 9. The germline V gene has CDR1 SGHDN and CDR2 FVKESK. The CDR3 covers 15 residues. The CDR3, as DNA: TGTGCCAGCAGACCTTCCGGGACAGTGAATGAAAAACTGTTTTTT. Translation: CASRPSGTVNEKLFF.

J is TRBJ1-5 and V is TRBV29-1, with D perhaps TRBD1 (5 bases). This CDR3 contains 13 residues. Germline V gives CDR1 SQVTM, CDR2 ANQGSEA. V shed 5 bases and J shed 4 bases, with 12 bases lying between them. This chain's CDR3 is CSVSGTVNQPQHF. CDR3 DNA sequence: TGCAGCGTTTCCGGGACCGTGAATCAGCCCCAGCATTTT.

The chain joins TRBV29-1 to TRBJ2-3; D possibly corresponds to TRBD1 (5 bases). The germline CDR1 and CDR2 sequences are SQVTM and ANQGSEA. Trimming stripped 7 bases from V and 0 bases from J, with 14 bases between. The CDR3 is 14 residues long. The CDR3 DNA reads TGCAGCGCTCAAGGGGCAGGGAGCACAGATACGCAGTATTTT. This gives the protein CSAQGAGSTDTQYF.

The CDR3 here is CASSRGGVEQEKLFF. As DNA, the CDR3 is TGTGCCAGCAGTCGCGGAGGGGTTGAACAGGAAAAACTGTTTTTT. The rearrangement uses TRBV28 and TRBJ1-4; possibly TRBD1 for D (5 bases). Trimming removed 5 bases from V and 8 bases from J, with 18 bases in between. CDR1 and CDR2 from the germline V gene are MDHEN and SYDVKM. The CDR3 has 15 residues. Looking up the rest from reference TRBV28 and TRBJ1-4 gives the full variable domain: DVKVTQSSRYLVKRTGEKVFLECVQDMDHENMFWYRQDPGLGLRLIYFSYDVKMKEKGDIPEGYSVSREKKERFSLILESASTNQTSMYLCASSRGGVEQEKLFFGSGTQLSVL.

The V call is TRBV7-2, the J call TRBJ2-5; the D gene is possibly TRBD2 (6 bases). The CDR3 is 13 amino acids. V was shortened by 7 bases and J by 6 bases, with 15 bases between the two germline ends. Germline values: CDR1 SGHTA, CDR2 FQGNSA. The DNA for the CDR3 is TGTGCCAGCACCGCTCAGGGCGGGAAGACCCAGTACTTC. It yields the protein CASTAQGGKTQYF. Supplemented by reference TRBV7-2 and TRBJ2-5, the full variable domain reads GAGVSQSPSNKVTEKGKDVELRCDPISGHTALYWYRQSLGQGLEFLIYFQGNSAPDKSGLPSDRFSAERTGGSVSTLTIQRTQQEDSAVYLCASTAQGGKTQYFGPGTRLLVL.